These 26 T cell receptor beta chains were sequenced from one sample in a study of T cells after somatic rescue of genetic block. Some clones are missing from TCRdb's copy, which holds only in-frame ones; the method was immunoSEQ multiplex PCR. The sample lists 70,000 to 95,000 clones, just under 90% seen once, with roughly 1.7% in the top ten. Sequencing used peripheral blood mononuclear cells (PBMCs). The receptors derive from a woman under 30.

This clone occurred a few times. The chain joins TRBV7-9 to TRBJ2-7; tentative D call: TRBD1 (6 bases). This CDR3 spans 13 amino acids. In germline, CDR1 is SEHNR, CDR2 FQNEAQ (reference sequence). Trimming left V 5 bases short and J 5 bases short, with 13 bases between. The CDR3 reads CASSPERQDEQYF. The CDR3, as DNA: TGTGCCAGCAGCCCAGAAAGACAGGACGAGCAGTACTTC.

Here the CDR3 reads CASSQDSRVLQFF. DNA of the CDR3: TGCGCCAGCAGCCAAGATTCAAGGGTACTGCAGTTCTTC. This rearrangement joins TRBV4-3 to TRBJ2-1, with D unclear. CDR3 length equals 13 residues. In germline, CDR1 is LGHNA, CDR2 YSLEER. V dropped 0 bases and J dropped 12 bases, with 12 bases sitting between them.

This CDR3 is CASSSTGYTEAFF. Here the CDR3 DNA reads TGTGCCAGCAGTAGCACAGGGTACACTGAAGCTTTCTTT. The chain couples TRBV2 to TRBJ1-1, with D tentatively TRBD1 (6 bases). The germline V gene has CDR1 SNHLY and CDR2 FYNNEI. The CDR3 spans 13 residues. Trimming stripped 5 bases from V and 3 bases from J, with 10 bases between.

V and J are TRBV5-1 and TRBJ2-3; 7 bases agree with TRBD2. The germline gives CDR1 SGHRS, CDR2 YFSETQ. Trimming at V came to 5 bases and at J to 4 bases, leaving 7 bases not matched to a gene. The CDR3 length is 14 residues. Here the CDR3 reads CASSREVPPDTQYF. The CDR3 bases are TGCGCCAGCAGTCGGGAGGTGCCGCCAGATACGCAGTATTTT.

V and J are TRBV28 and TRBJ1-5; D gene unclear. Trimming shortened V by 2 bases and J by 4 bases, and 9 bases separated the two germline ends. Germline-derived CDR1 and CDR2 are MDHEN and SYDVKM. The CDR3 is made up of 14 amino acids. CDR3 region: CASSLRVGNQPQHF. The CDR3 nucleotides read TGTGCCAGCAGTTTAAGGGTTGGGAATCAGCCCCAGCATTTT.

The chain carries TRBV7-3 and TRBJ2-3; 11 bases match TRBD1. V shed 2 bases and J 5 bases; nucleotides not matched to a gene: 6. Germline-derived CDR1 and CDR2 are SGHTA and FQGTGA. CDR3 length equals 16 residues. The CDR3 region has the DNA TGTGCCAGCAGCTTAGGGGGACAGGGGGTACGAGATACGCAGTATTTT. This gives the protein CASSLGGQGVRDTQYF.

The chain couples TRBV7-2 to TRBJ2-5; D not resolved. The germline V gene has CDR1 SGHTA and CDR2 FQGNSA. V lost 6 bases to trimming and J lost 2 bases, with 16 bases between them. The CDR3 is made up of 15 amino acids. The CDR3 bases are TGTGCCAGCAGGCTCACGGGTAATACACAAGAGACCCAGTACTTC. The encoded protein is CASRLTGNTQETQYF.

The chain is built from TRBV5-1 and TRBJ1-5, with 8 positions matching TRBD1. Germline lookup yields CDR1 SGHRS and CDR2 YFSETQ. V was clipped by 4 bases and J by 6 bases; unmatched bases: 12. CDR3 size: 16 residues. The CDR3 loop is CASSPGQGGAGQPQHF. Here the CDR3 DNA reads TGCGCCAGCAGCCCCGGACAGGGAGGAGCCGGTCAGCCCCAGCATTTT.

Here the CDR3 reads CASSEYLGAEEKLFF. The CDR3 region has the DNA TGTGCCAGCAGTGAATATCTGGGGGCGGAGGAAAAACTGTTTTTT. The chain carries TRBV25-1 and TRBJ1-4; TRBD1 is a possible D gene (6 bases). V shed 0 bases and J shed 8 bases, with 13 bases lying between them. CDR3 length equals 15 residues. CDR1 is MGHDK, CDR2 SYGVNS, per germline.

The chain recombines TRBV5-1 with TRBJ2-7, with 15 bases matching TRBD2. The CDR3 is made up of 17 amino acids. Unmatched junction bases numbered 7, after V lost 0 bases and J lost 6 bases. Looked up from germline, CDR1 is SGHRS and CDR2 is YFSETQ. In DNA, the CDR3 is TGCGCCAGCAGCTTGGGGGATACGGGACTAGCGGGAGGCGAGCAGTACTTC. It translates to CASSLGDTGLAGGEQYF.

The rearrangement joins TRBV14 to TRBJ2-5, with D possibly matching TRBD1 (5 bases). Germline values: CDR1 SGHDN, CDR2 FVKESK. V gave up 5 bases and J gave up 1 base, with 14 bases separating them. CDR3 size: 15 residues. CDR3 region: CASSTLDSAQETQYF. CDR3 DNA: TGTGCCAGCAGCACCTTAGACAGTGCCCAAGAGACCCAGTACTTC.

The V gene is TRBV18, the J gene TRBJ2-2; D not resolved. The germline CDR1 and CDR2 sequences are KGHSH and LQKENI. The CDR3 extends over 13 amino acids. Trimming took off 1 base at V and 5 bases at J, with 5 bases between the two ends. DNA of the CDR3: TGTGCCAGCTCACCACAAGGAACCGGGGAGCTGTTTTTT. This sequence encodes CASSPQGTGELFF.

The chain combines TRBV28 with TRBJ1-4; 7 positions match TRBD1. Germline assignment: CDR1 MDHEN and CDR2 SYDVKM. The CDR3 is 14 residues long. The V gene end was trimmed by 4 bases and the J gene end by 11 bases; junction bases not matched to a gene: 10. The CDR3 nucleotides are TGTGCCAGCAGTTACCCCCGGACCAGGGGGAAACTGTTTTTT. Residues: CASSYPRTRGKLFF. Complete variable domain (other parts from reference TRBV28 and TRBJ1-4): DVKVTQSSRYLVKRTGEKVFLECVQDMDHENMFWYRQDPGLGLRLIYFSYDVKMKEKGDIPEGYSVSREKKERFSLILESASTNQTSMYLCASSYPRTRGKLFFGSGTQLSVL.

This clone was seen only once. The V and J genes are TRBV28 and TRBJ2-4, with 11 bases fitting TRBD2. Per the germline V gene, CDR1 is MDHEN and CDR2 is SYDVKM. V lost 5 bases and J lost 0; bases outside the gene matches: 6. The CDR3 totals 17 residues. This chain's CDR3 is CASSLSGRALAKNIQYF. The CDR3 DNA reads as TGTGCCAGCAGTCTTAGCGGGAGGGCCTTAGCCAAAAACATTCAGTACTTC.

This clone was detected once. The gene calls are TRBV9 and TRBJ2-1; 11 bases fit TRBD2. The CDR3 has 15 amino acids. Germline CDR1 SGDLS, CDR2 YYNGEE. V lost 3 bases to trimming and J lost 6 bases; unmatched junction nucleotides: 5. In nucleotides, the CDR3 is TGTGCCAGCAGCGGTGGACTAGCGGGCATCAATGAGCAGTTCTTC. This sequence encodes CASSGGLAGINEQFF.

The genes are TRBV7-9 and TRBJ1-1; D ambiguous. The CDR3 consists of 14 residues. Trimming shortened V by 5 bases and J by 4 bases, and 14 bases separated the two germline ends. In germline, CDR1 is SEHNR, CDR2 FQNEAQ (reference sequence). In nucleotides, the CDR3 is TGTGCCAGCAGCCAAAGACCTCGGGGCACTGAAGCTTTCTTT. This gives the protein CASSQRPRGTEAFF.

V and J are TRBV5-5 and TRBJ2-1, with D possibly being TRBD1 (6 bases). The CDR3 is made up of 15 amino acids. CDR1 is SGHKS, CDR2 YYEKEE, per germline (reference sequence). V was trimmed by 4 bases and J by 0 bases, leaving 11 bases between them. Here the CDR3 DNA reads TGTGCCAGCAGCCGGACAGTCAGCTCCTACAATGAGCAGTTCTTC. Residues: CASSRTVSSYNEQFF.

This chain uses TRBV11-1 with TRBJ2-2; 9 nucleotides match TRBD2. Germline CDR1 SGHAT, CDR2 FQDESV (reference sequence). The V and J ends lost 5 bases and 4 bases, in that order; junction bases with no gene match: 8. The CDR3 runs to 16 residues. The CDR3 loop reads CASSPLAGAGTGELFF. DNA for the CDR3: TGTGCCAGCAGCCCATTAGCGGGAGCCGGCACCGGGGAGCTGTTTTTT. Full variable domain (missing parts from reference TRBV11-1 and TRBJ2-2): EAEVAQSPRYKITEKSQAVAFWCDPISGHATLYWYRQILGQGPELLVQFQDESVVDDSQLPKDRFSAERLKGVDSTLKIQPAELGDSAMYLCASSPLAGAGTGELFFGEGSRLTVL.

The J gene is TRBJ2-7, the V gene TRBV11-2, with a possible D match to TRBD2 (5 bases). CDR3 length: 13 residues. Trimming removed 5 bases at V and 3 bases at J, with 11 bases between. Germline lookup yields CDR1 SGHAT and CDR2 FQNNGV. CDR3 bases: TGTGCCAGCAGCCCTGGACTCCGCTACGAGCAGTACTTC. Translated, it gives CASSPGLRYEQYF.

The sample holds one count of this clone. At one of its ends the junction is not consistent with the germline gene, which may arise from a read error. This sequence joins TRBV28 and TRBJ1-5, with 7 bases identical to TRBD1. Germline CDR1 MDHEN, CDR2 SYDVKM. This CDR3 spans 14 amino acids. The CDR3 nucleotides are TGTGGCAGCAACAGGGGTAGAGGAGATCAGCCCCAGCATTTT. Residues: CGSNRGRGDQPQHF.

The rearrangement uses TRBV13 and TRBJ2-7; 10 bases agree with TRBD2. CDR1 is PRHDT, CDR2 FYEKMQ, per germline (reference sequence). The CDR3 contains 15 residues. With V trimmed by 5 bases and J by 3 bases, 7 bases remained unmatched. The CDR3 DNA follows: TGTGCCAGCAGCCCAAGGACTAGCGGAAACTACGAGCAGTACTTC. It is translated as CASSPRTSGNYEQYF.

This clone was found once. CDR3 nucleotide sequence: TGCAGCGTGGCCAGGGGGGGAGTGGAAGAAAAACTGTTTTTT. Translating gives CSVARGGVEEKLFF. The chain employs TRBV29-1 and TRBJ1-4; 7 bases fit TRBD1. Germline CDR1 and CDR2: SQVTM and ANQGSEA. V dropped 6 bases and J dropped 8; count of bases not matched to a gene: 12. The CDR3 has 14 residues.

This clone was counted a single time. The CDR3, as DNA: TGCGCCAGCAGCCCTAGCGGGAGCTACGAGCAGTACTTC. This encodes CASSPSGSYEQYF. This chain uses TRBV5-1 with TRBJ2-7, with 10 bases fitting TRBD2. Germline assignment: CDR1 SGHRS and CDR2 YFSETQ. Germline trimming cut 4 bases from V and 3 bases from J; bases unmatched to any gene: 1. The CDR3 extends over 13 amino acids.

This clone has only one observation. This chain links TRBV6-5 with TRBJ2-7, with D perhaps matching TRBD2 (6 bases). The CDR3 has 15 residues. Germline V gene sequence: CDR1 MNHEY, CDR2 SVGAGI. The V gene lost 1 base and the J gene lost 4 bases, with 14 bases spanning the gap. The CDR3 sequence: CASSYFTGVAYEQYF. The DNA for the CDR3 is TGTGCCAGCAGTTACTTCACGGGGGTAGCATACGAGCAGTACTTC.

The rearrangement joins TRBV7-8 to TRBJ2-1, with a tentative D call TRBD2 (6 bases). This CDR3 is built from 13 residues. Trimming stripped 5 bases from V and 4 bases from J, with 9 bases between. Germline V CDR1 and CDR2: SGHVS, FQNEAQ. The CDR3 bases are TGTGCCAGCAGCCCCGGGAGTTACAATGAGCAGTTCTTC. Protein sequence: CASSPGSYNEQFF.

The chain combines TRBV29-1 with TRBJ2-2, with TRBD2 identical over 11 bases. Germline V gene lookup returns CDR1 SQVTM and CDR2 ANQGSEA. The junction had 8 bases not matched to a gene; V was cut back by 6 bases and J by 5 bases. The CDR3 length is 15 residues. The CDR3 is CSVRGLAGGTGELFF. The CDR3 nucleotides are TGCAGCGTCCGAGGCCTAGCGGGAGGAACCGGGGAGCTGTTTTTT.